The 26 T cell receptor beta chains below come from one sample, sequenced in a study of siplizumab effects on memory and regulatory T cells. Method: immunoSEQ multiplex PCR; TCRdb's copy keeps in-frame clones and lacks some. The table includes around 110,000 clones, about 94% detected once. Sequenced input: non-Treg CD4+ T cells sorted from blood. The receptors originated from a human donor in good health.

The chain joins TRBV5-5 to TRBJ1-1; D not certain. CDR1 is SGHKS, CDR2 YYEKEE, per germline (reference sequence). The CDR3 runs 14 residues. The germline V and J ends were trimmed by 0 bases and 3 bases, with 9 bases remaining between them. The chain's CDR3 is CASSLEPIDTEAFF. The CDR3 DNA follows: TGTGCCAGCAGCTTGGAACCGATTGACACTGAAGCTTTCTTT.

The chain recombines TRBV29-1 with TRBJ2-5, with D perhaps matching TRBD1 (6 bases). Looked up from germline, CDR1 is SQVTM and CDR2 is ANQGSEA. Deletions cut 4 bases from V and 5 bases from J, with 11 bases between. The CDR3 runs 12 residues. This CDR3 reads CSVGQVEETQYF. The DNA of the CDR3 is TGCAGCGTTGGACAGGTGGAGGAGACCCAGTACTTC.

This sequence joins TRBV9 and TRBJ1-3; D uncertain. Germline-derived CDR1 and CDR2 are SGDLS and YYNGEE. Trimming removed 0 bases at V and 5 bases at J, with 12 bases between. This CDR3 comprises 15 residues. Written as DNA, the CDR3 is TGTGCCAGCAGCGTAGACCAAAACGAGCGAAACACCATATATTTT. Translating it yields CASSVDQNERNTIYF.

V usage is TRBV29-1 and J usage is TRBJ1-1; D gene ambiguous. Germline CDR1 reads SQVTM; CDR2 reads ANQGSEA. The CDR3 spans 11 residues. The CDR3 nucleotides are TGCGGCTCAGTCTGGAACACTGAAGCTTTCTTT. Translated, it gives CGSVWNTEAFF.

The chain combines TRBV19 with TRBJ1-2; 7 bases line up with TRBD1. Germline CDR1 and CDR2: LNHDA and SQIVND (reference sequence). With 7 bases clipped from V and 8 bases from J, the junction kept 10 bases outside the gene matches. The CDR3 has 13 residues. The CDR3 here is CASNQGQTGGYTF. The CDR3 nucleotides are TGTGCCAGTAATCAGGGACAGACAGGCGGCTACACCTTC. The full variable domain, its missing parts supplied by reference TRBV19 and TRBJ1-2, is DGGITQSPKYLFRKEGQNVTLSCEQNLNHDAMYWYRQDPGQGLRLIYYSQIVNDFQKGDIAEGYSVSREKKESFPLTVTSAQKNPTAFYLCASNQGQTGGYTFGSGTRLTVV.

This chain joins TRBV5-1 and TRBJ1-1; D is ambiguous. Germline CDR1 SGHRS, CDR2 YFSETQ. The length of the CDR3 is 14 residues. V was clipped by 4 bases and J by 1 base, with 11 bases between them. The CDR3 here is CASSLWGGNTEAFF. The CDR3 DNA sequence: TGCGCCAGCAGCCTTTGGGGAGGGAACACTGAAGCTTTCTTT.

The rearrangement links TRBV5-4 to TRBJ2-2; 10 positions agree with TRBD2. The germline CDR1 and CDR2 sequences are SGHNT and YYREEE (reference sequence). J gave up 6 bases and V 2 bases, and 4 bases lay outside the gene matches. The CDR3 has 15 residues. The DNA of the CDR3 is TGTGCCAGCAGCTTAGTAGCGGGGGGTTCCGGGGAGCTGTTTTTT. Residues: CASSLVAGGSGELFF.

V is TRBV19 and J is TRBJ2-1; D might be TRBD1 or TRBD2, each matching 5 bases. Germline V gives CDR1 LNHDA, CDR2 SQIVND (reference sequence). CDR3 size: 14 residues. The V gene lost 3 bases and the J gene lost 4 bases, with 10 bases spanning the gap. CDR3 DNA: TGTGCCAGTAGTATCTTGGGACGGTACAATGAGCAGTTCTTC. This codes for CASSILGRYNEQFF. Drawing the rest from reference TRBV19 and TRBJ2-1, the complete variable domain is DGGITQSPKYLFRKEGQNVTLSCEQNLNHDAMYWYRQDPGQGLRLIYYSQIVNDFQKGDIAEGYSVSREKKESFPLTVTSAQKNPTAFYLCASSILGRYNEQFFGPGTRLTVL.

CDR3 protein: CASSRRQARLDGYTF. DNA of the CDR3: TGTGCCAGCAGTCGTCGACAGGCAAGGCTGGATGGCTACACCTTC. The rearrangement uses TRBV2 and TRBJ1-2; D is perhaps TRBD1 (6 bases). Germline V CDR1 and CDR2: SNHLY, FYNNEI. Trimming shortened V by 5 bases and J by 6 bases, and 19 bases separated the two germline ends. This CDR3 comprises 15 residues. The variable domain in full, completed from reference TRBV2 and TRBJ1-2, reads EPEVTQTPSHQVTQMGQEVILRCVPISNHLYFYWYRQILGQKVEFLVSFYNNEISEKSEIFDDQFSVERPDGSNFTLKIRSTKLEDSAMYFCASSRRQARLDGYTFGSGTRLTVV.

This chain connects TRBV2 to TRBJ1-4; no clear D. The CDR3 is 14 amino acids. V lost 7 bases to trimming and J lost 4 bases, with 13 bases between them. Germline loops: CDR1 SNHLY, CDR2 FYNNEI. The CDR3 DNA is TGTGCCAGCAAGGGCAGGACCCTTAATGAAAAACTGTTTTTT. Its translation: CASKGRTLNEKLFF.

This clone was seen a single time. The rearrangement joins TRBV5-1 to TRBJ2-7, with D possibly being TRBD1 (6 bases). Germline assignment: CDR1 SGHRS and CDR2 YFSETQ. The V gene lost 5 bases and the J gene lost 2 bases, with 11 bases spanning the gap. CDR3 size: 13 residues. The CDR3 protein is CASSWDITYEQYF. DNA of the CDR3: TGCGCCAGCAGTTGGGACATTACCTACGAGCAGTACTTC.

The J gene is TRBJ1-3, the V gene TRBV29-1; no clear D. Trimming took off 6 bases at V and 2 bases at J, with 17 bases between the two ends. Germline V CDR1 and CDR2: SQVTM, ANQGSEA. This CDR3 is built from 15 residues. The CDR3 here is CSVALHRSPGNTIYF. The CDR3 region has the DNA TGCAGCGTCGCCTTACACAGAAGTCCTGGAAACACCATATATTTT.

The V gene is TRBV7-9, the J gene TRBJ1-5; D unclear. The V gene lost 5 bases and the J gene lost 6 bases, with 17 bases spanning the gap. This CDR3 region has 15 residues. Germline-derived CDR1 and CDR2 are SEHNR and FQNEAQ (reference sequence). CDR3 in amino acids: CASSPLGGSGQPQHF. The DNA for the CDR3 is TGTGCCAGCAGCCCCCTCGGAGGGTCCGGTCAGCCCCAGCATTTT.

The chain carries TRBV9 and TRBJ2-7, with D possibly being TRBD2 (7 bases). V was cut by 4 bases and J by 3 bases, with 14 bases left in between. Germline CDR1 is SGDLS and CDR2 is YYNGEE. The CDR3 length is 14 residues. CDR3 nucleotides: TGTGCCAGCAGCCCCCCCGGGGGGCTCTACGAGCAGTACTTC. This sequence encodes CASSPPGGLYEQYF. The full variable domain, its missing parts supplied by reference TRBV9 and TRBJ2-7, is DSGVTQTPKHLITATGQRVTLRCSPRSGDLSVYWYQQSLDQGLQFLIQYYNGEERAKGNILERFSAQQFPDLHSELNLSSLELGDSALYFCASSPPGGLYEQYFGPGTRLTVT.

The chain combines TRBV14 with TRBJ1-3; D uncertain. V gave up 5 bases and J gave up 4 bases, with 6 bases separating them. The germline V gene encodes CDR1 SGHDN and CDR2 FVKESK. This CDR3 has 12 residues. The CDR3 reads CASSSGGNTIYF. Here the CDR3 DNA reads TGTGCCAGCAGCTCGGGGGGAAACACCATATATTTT. The full variable domain, completed using reference TRBV14 and TRBJ1-3, is EAGVTQFPSHSVIEKGQTVTLRCDPISGHDNLYWYRRVMGKEIKFLLHFVKESKQDESGMPNNRFLAERTGGTYSTLKVQPAELEDSGVYFCASSSGGNTIYFGEGSWLTVV.

This clone was picked up a small number of times. The chain employs TRBV5-1 and TRBJ2-5; 16 nucleotides match TRBD2. V shed 4 bases and J 4 bases; nucleotides not matched to a gene: 10. From germline, CDR1 is SGHRS and CDR2 YFSETQ. The CDR3 sequence is 18 residues long. DNA of the CDR3: TGCGCCAGCAGCGGCGGGACTAGCGGGGGGGCCGGAGGAGAGACCCAGTACTTC. Translating gives CASSGGTSGGAGGETQYF.

The chain is built from TRBV18 and TRBJ1-1; D unresolved. Looked up from germline, CDR1 is KGHSH and CDR2 is LQKENI. V lost 6 bases to trimming and J lost 1 base, with 9 bases between them. The CDR3 loop spans 13 amino acids. CDR3 DNA: TGTGCCAGCTCCCCGGGCGGGAACACTGAAGCTTTCTTT. This codes for CASSPGGNTEAFF.

The V call is TRBV5-4, the J call TRBJ2-5; D perhaps matches TRBD2 (6 bases). The V end was cut by 2 bases, the J end by 2 bases, with 16 bases between. In germline, CDR1 is SGHNT, CDR2 YYREEE (reference sequence). The CDR3 is 16 amino acids. The CDR3 region is CASSLRRPGGQETQYF. In DNA, the CDR3 is TGTGCCAGCAGCTTAAGACGGCCTGGGGGGCAAGAGACCCAGTACTTC.

The chain carries TRBV19 and TRBJ2-7, with D possibly matching TRBD2 (5 bases). The CDR3 runs to 14 residues. From germline, CDR1 is LNHDA and CDR2 SQIVND (reference sequence). Trimming removed 9 bases at V and 2 bases at J, with 17 bases between. The CDR3 is CASRGGVQPYEQYF. In DNA, the CDR3 is TGTGCCAGCCGGGGTGGCGTTCAACCCTACGAGCAGTACTTC.

This sequence joins TRBV28 and TRBJ2-3; 11 positions match TRBD2. J was trimmed by 1 base and V by 5 bases; bases with no gene match: 11. The CDR3 is 18 residues long. The germline gives CDR1 MDHEN, CDR2 SYDVKM. The CDR3 DNA reads as TGTGCCAGCAGTCCTCTAGCGGGAGGAATTAGGGGCACAGATACGCAGTATTTT. Amino acid sequence: CASSPLAGGIRGTDTQYF.

The chain combines TRBV27 with TRBJ1-5; maybe TRBD1 (5 bases). V lost 2 bases and J 3 bases, leaving 8 bases between the germline ends. Germline values: CDR1 MNHEY, CDR2 SMNVEV (reference sequence). CDR3 length: 14 amino acids. The CDR3 is CASSLQGDNQPQHF. In DNA form, the CDR3 reads TGTGCCAGCAGTTTACAGGGTGACAATCAGCCCCAGCATTTT.

This chain connects TRBV6-1 to TRBJ2-1, with unresolved D. The length of the CDR3 is 14 residues. Germline loops: CDR1 MNHNS, CDR2 SASEGT. V was trimmed by 10 bases and J by 5 bases, leaving 18 bases between them. CDR3 in amino acids: CATRLRALHNEQFF. CDR3 coding DNA: TGTGCCACCCGCCTGAGAGCGCTCCACAATGAGCAGTTCTTC.

The chain couples TRBV2 to TRBJ1-6; no firm D call. This CDR3 has 16 amino acids. Trimming took off 0 bases at V and 0 bases at J, with 6 bases between the two ends. Germline lookup yields CDR1 SNHLY and CDR2 FYNNEI. The CDR3 nucleotides read TGTGCCAGCAGTGAAGCCTATAGCTCCTATAATTCACCCCTCCACTTT. This sequence encodes CASSEAYSSYNSPLHF.

The chain is built from TRBV5-3 and TRBJ1-2; D is unclear. TRBV5-3 is labeled an ORF, and its function is uncertain. Trimming shortened V by 0 bases and J by 8 bases, and 14 bases separated the two germline ends. This CDR3 contains 14 residues. Here the CDR3 DNA reads TGTGCCAGAAGCTTGGAGCAGTCCTGTGGGGGCTACACCTTC. It yields the protein CARSLEQSCGGYTF.

This clone is a singleton in its sample. This sequence joins TRBV27 and TRBJ1-2, with D perhaps matching TRBD1 (6 bases). Deletions cut 5 bases from V and 7 bases from J, with 17 bases between. CDR3 length: 14 residues. The V gene's germline CDR1 is MNHEY and CDR2 SMNVEV (reference sequence). In DNA form, the CDR3 reads TGTGCCAGCAGTCTCGGGGCCGGAGGGGGTGGCTACACCTTC. It encodes CASSLGAGGGGYTF.

This sequence joins TRBV9 and TRBJ2-1; D remains ambiguous. CDR1 SGDLS and CDR2 YYNGEE come from the germline V gene. Trimming took 0 bases from V and 12 from J, leaving 7 bases between them. The CDR3 is made up of 11 amino acids. The CDR3 here is CASSVAKGQFF. CDR3 sequence (DNA): TGTGCCAGCAGCGTAGCTAAGGGGCAGTTCTTC. Full variable domain (outside the CDR3, taken from reference TRBV9 and TRBJ2-1): DSGVTQTPKHLITATGQRVTLRCSPRSGDLSVYWYQQSLDQGLQFLIQYYNGEERAKGNILERFSAQQFPDLHSELNLSSLELGDSALYFCASSVAKGQFFGPGTRLTVL.